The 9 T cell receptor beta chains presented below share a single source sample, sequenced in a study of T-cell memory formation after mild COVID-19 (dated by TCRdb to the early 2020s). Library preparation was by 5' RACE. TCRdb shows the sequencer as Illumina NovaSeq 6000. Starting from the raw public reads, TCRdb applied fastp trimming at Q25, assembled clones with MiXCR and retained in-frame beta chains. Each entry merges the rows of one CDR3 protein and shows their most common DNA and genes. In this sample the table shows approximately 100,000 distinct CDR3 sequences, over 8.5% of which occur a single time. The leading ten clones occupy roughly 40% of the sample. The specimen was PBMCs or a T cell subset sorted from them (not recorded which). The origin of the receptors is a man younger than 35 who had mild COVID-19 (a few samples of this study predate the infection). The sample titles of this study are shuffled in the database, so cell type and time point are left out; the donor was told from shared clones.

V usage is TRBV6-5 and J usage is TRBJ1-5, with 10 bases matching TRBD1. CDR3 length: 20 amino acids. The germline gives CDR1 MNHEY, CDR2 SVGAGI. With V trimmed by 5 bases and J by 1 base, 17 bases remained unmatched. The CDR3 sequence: CASSKTTGTGVYLSNQPQHF. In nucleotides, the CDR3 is TGTGCCAGCAGTAAAACCACCGGGACAGGGGTCTATTTGAGCAATCAGCCCCAGCATTTT.

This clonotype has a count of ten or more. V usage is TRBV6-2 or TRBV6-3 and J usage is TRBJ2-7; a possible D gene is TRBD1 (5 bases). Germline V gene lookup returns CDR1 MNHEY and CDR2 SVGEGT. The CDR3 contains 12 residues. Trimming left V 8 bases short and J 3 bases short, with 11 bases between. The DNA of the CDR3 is TGTGCCAGCGGCAAGGGGTACTACGAGCAGTACTTC. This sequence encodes CASGKGYYEQYF.

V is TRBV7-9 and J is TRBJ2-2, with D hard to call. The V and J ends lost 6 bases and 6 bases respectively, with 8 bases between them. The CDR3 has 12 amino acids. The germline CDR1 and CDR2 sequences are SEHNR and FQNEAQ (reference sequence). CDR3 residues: CASRSLSGELFF. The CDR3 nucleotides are TGTGCCAGCAGGTCGCTGTCCGGGGAGCTGTTTTTT. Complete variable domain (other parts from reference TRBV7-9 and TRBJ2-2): DTGVSQNPRHKITKRGQNVTFRCDPISEHNRLYWYRQTLGQGPEFLTYFQNEAQLEKSRLLSDRFSAERPKGSFSTLEIQRTEQGDSAMYLCASRSLSGELFFGEGSRLTVL.

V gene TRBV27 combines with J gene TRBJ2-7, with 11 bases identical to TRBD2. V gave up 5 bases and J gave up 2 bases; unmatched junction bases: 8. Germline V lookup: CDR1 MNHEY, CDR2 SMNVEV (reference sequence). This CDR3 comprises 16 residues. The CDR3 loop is CASSPSTSGATYEQYF. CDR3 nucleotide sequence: TGTGCCAGCAGTCCCTCGACTAGCGGGGCTACCTACGAGCAGTACTTC.

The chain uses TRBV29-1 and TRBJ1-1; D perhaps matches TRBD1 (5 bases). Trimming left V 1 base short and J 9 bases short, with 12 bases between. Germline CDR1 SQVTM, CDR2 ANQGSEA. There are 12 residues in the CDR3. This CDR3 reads CSVEGTQPQAFF. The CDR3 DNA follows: TGCAGCGTTGAAGGGACACAACCTCAAGCTTTCTTT.

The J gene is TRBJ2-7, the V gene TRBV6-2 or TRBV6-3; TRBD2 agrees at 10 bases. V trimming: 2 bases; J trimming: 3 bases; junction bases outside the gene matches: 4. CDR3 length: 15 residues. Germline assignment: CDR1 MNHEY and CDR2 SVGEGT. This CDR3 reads CASSYTSGGGYEQYF. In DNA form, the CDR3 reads TGTGCCAGCAGTTACACCAGCGGGGGGGGCTACGAGCAGTACTTC.

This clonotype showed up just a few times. CDR3 nucleotide sequence: TGTGCCAGCAGTTTGTGGGGACAGTTGAACACCGGGGAGCTGTTTTTT. As protein: CASSLWGQLNTGELFF. The V gene is TRBV27, the J gene TRBJ2-2; 7 bases line up with TRBD1. This CDR3 comprises 16 residues. The ends lost 3 bases at V and 1 base at J; junction bases unmatched: 5. Germline V gene lookup returns CDR1 MNHEY and CDR2 SMNVEV (reference sequence).

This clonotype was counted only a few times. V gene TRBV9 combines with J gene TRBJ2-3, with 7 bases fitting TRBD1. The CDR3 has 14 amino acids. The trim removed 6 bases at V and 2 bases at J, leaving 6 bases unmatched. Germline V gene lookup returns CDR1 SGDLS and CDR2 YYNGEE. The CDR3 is CASTRDSLTDTQYF. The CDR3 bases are TGTGCCAGCACCAGGGACAGTCTCACAGATACGCAGTATTTT.

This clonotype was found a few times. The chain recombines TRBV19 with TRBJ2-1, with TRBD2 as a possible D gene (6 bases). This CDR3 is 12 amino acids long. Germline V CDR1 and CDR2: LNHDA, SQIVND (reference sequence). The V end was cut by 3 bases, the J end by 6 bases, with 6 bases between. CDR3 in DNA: TGTGCCAGTAGTATGGGGGGCAATGAGCAGTTCTTC. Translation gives CASSMGGNEQFF.